The 31 T cell receptor beta chains given below trace back to one sample, sequenced in a study of T cell repertoires in cytomegalovirus infection. One entry per CDR3 protein, called by TCRdb with MiXCR from the reads. The sample yields about 770,000 distinct CDR3 sequences, about 28% seen once. The antigens for these receptors are not known. The material sequenced was cultured CD8+ T cells from PBMCs, taken from culture after CMV antigen stimulation. All receptors come from a human donor in good health (CMV status not recorded). Some clones in this sample may be carry-over from other donors' samples.

The sample holds a few counts of this clonotype. The rearrangement joins TRBV12-5 to TRBJ1-2; the D is unclear. The CDR3 runs 15 residues. Germline V gene sequence: CDR1 LGHNT, CDR2 FRNRAP. V dropped 1 base and J dropped 4 bases, with 13 bases sitting between them. The CDR3 spells CASGLGMSLPYGYTF. The CDR3 DNA reads TGTGCTAGTGGTTTGGGGATGAGCCTCCCCTATGGCTACACCTTC.

This clonotype has only a few counts. J is TRBJ2-3 and V is TRBV4-2; the D gene is possibly TRBD1 (5 bases). V was cut by 1 base and J by 2 bases, with 16 bases left in between. The germline V gene has CDR1 LGHNA and CDR2 YNFKEQ. This CDR3 is built from 17 residues. CDR3 in amino acids: CASSQGFRDSLTDTQYF. The CDR3 DNA reads TGTGCCAGCAGCCAAGGTTTTCGTGACAGCCTCACAGATACGCAGTATTTT.

V gene TRBV7-2 combines with J gene TRBJ2-3; D uncertain. Trimming left V 5 bases short and J 6 bases short, with 12 bases between. Germline CDR1 reads SGHTA; CDR2 reads FQGNSA. The CDR3 length is 13 residues. The CDR3, as DNA: TGTGCCAGCAGCCTGGGCCCATCCGATACGCAGTATTTT. It yields the protein CASSLGPSDTQYF.

The chain uses TRBV19 and TRBJ1-1; a weak D match, TRBD1 (5 bases). This CDR3 region has 13 residues. The germline V gene encodes CDR1 LNHDA and CDR2 SQIVND (reference sequence). Between the trimmed V and J ends, which lost 6 bases and 1 base, there was a span of 9 bases. The CDR3: CASRGPANTEAFF. In nucleotides, the CDR3 is TGTGCCAGTAGGGGACCGGCGAACACTGAAGCTTTCTTT.

The gene calls are TRBV15 and TRBJ2-7, with D perhaps being TRBD1 or TRBD2 (7 bases each). Germline lookup yields CDR1 LNHNV and CDR2 YYDKDF (reference sequence). This CDR3 is 15 amino acids long. V was trimmed by 3 bases and J by 4 bases, leaving 16 bases between them. The CDR3 nucleotides read TGTGCCACCAGCAGGGCGGGGGACAGCAGATACGAGCAGTACTTC. It encodes CATSRAGDSRYEQYF.

This clonotype was observed at least ten times. The V gene is TRBV7-3, the J gene TRBJ2-1; maybe TRBD1 (6 bases). Trimming stripped 5 bases from V and 2 bases from J, with 13 bases between. This CDR3 is built from 15 residues. Germline V gene sequence: CDR1 SGHTA, CDR2 FQGTGA. The CDR3 sequence: CASSLGTRTYNEQFF. The DNA for the CDR3 is TGTGCCAGCAGCCTCGGGACACGAACCTACAATGAGCAGTTCTTC.

V gene TRBV10-3 combines with J gene TRBJ2-2, with 9 positions matching TRBD1. With V trimmed by 3 bases and J by 6 bases, 8 bases remained unmatched. The CDR3 has 16 residues. CDR1 and CDR2 from the germline V gene are ENHRY and SYGVKD. The CDR3 reads CAISEEGQGRSGELFF. The CDR3 bases are TGTGCCATCAGTGAAGAGGGACAGGGAAGATCCGGGGAGCTGTTTTTT.

There are many counts of this clonotype. This rearrangement joins TRBV7-9 to TRBJ2-1; a weak D match, TRBD1 (6 bases). V lost 4 bases and J lost 4, with 8 bases in between. This CDR3 has 13 residues. Germline V CDR1 and CDR2: SEHNR, FQNEAQ (reference sequence). The DNA for the CDR3 is TGTGCCAGCAGCTCAACAGGGTACAATGAGCAGTTCTTC. Its protein product is CASSSTGYNEQFF.

CDR3 region: CASSFLGLAGDNEQFF. CDR3 coding DNA: TGTGCCAGCAGTTTTTTAGGACTAGCGGGGGACAATGAGCAGTTCTTC. The V call is TRBV27, the J call TRBJ2-1; 13 positions match TRBD2. V dropped 3 bases and J dropped 5; count of bases not matched to a gene: 4. The length of the CDR3 is 16 residues. Germline V lookup: CDR1 MNHEY, CDR2 SMNVEV (reference sequence).

This CDR3 is CASTISTQNTEAFF. DNA for the CDR3: TGTGCCAGCACCATTTCGACCCAGAACACTGAAGCTTTCTTT. The V and J genes are TRBV7-9 and TRBJ1-1; D uncertain. CDR1 is SEHNR, CDR2 FQNEAQ, per germline (reference sequence). This CDR3 has 14 residues. V shed 7 bases and J shed 1 base, with 13 bases lying between them.

This clonotype has more than one count but fewer than ten. The CDR3 DNA reads as TGTGCCAGCAGCGGTACTCTGGGCCATGAGCAGTTCTTC. It yields the protein CASSGTLGHEQFF. The chain couples TRBV7-6 to TRBJ2-1; D gene unclear. The CDR3 is 13 amino acids. CDR1 and CDR2 (germline): SGHVS, FNYEAQ. The ends were cut back, 5 bases at V and 8 bases at J, with 13 bases in the middle. The whole variable domain, filled in from reference TRBV7-6 and TRBJ2-1, reads GAGVSQSPRYKVTKRGQDVALRCDPISGHVSLYWYRQALGQGPEFLTYFNYEAQQDKSGLPNDRFSAERPEGSISTLTIQRTEQRDSAMYRCASSGTLGHEQFFGPGTRLTVL.

A remark on this clonotype: With a much larger clone just one base away, this may be a read error. The chain is built from TRBV7-6 and TRBJ2-2, with TRBD2 matching 7 bases. Germline V CDR1 and CDR2: SGHVS, FNYEAQ. The CDR3 has 14 amino acids. The CDR3: CANGTSGGSGELFF. CDR3 coding DNA: TGTGCTAACGGCACCTCGGGAGGATCCGGGGAGCTGTTTTTT. The full variable domain, in which reference TRBV7-6 and TRBJ2-2 provide the parts outside the CDR3, is GAGVSQSPRYKVTKRGQDVALRCDPISGHVSLYWYRQALGQGPEFLTYFNYEAQQDKSGLPNDRFSAERPEGSISTLTIQRTEQRDSAMYRCANGTSGGSGELFFGEGSRLTVL.

The chain has TRBV27 and TRBJ2-1; 12 positions match TRBD1. V lost 5 bases to trimming and J lost 7 bases; unmatched junction nucleotides: 9. Germline loops: CDR1 MNHEY, CDR2 SMNVEV (reference sequence). The CDR3 is 16 residues long. CDR3 protein: CASSPWDRGLGNEQFF. For the CDR3, the DNA is TGTGCCAGCAGTCCGTGGGACAGGGGGCTTGGTAATGAGCAGTTCTTC.

This chain links TRBV6-5 with TRBJ1-2; D uncertain. CDR1 MNHEY and CDR2 SVGAGI come from the germline V gene. Trimming took 2 bases from V and 6 from J, leaving 16 bases between them. The CDR3 has 15 amino acids. The CDR3 DNA reads as TGTGCCAGCAGTTACGATCCTTCGGGTATGGATGGCTACACCTTC. This translates into CASSYDPSGMDGYTF.

Here the CDR3 reads CASSLSGLAGGAYEQYV. The CDR3 DNA is TGTGCCAGCAGTTTATCGGGACTAGCGGGGGGGGCCTACGAGCAGTACGTC. The chain employs TRBV27 and TRBJ2-7; 16 bases fit TRBD2. The CDR3 has 17 amino acids. J was trimmed by 2 bases and V by 0 bases; bases with no gene match: 1. Germline CDR1 is MNHEY and CDR2 is SMNVEV (reference sequence).

The gene calls are TRBV29-1 and TRBJ1-1, with D unclear. This CDR3 region has 13 residues. The V end lost 6 bases, the J end lost 6 bases, and 17 bases lay between the germline ends. Germline V gene data show CDR1 as SQVTM and CDR2 as ANQGSEA. CDR3 DNA: TGCAGCGTAATAGGGCTTGATAGCGCTGAAGCTTTCTTT. As protein: CSVIGLDSAEAFF.

Ten or more counts support this clonotype. The chain joins TRBV19 to TRBJ1-5; the D gene is possibly TRBD1 (5 bases). With 7 bases removed from V and 2 bases from J, the gap between germline ends came to 18 bases. The V gene's germline CDR1 is LNHDA and CDR2 SQIVND (reference sequence). The CDR3 has 16 residues. CDR3 protein: CASIPRGLIGNQPQHF. DNA of the CDR3: TGTGCCAGTATCCCGAGGGGTCTAATAGGCAATCAGCCCCAGCATTTT.

The rearrangement uses TRBV7-9 and TRBJ2-1; 7 bases match TRBD2. Trimming cost V 10 bases and J 5 bases; bases outside gene matches: 11. The CDR3 length is 14 residues. Germline CDR1 reads SEHNR; CDR2 reads FQNEAQ (reference sequence). CDR3 nucleotide sequence: TGTGCCATCACAAGCGGGGCCCTCCACAATGAGCAGTTCTTC. Translated, it gives CAITSGALHNEQFF.

This clonotype was picked up one time. A much more abundant neighbour one base away suggests this may be a read error. This chain uses TRBV7-6 with TRBJ2-6; tentatively, D is TRBD1 or TRBD2 (5 bases each). This CDR3 has 14 amino acids. V was clipped by 0 bases and J by 7 bases, with 7 bases between them. CDR1 SGHVS and CDR2 FNYEAQ come from the germline V gene. The CDR3 nucleotides read TGTGCCAGCAGCTTAGCATGGGACGCCAACGTCCTGACTTTC. Its translation: CASSLAWDANVLTF.

This clonotype was detected many times. The gene calls are TRBV6-1 and TRBJ2-7; D tentatively fits TRBD1 or TRBD2 (5 bases each). CDR3 length equals 15 residues. The germline V gene has CDR1 MNHNS and CDR2 SASEGT. V lost 6 bases to trimming and J lost 0 bases, with 15 bases between them. The CDR3 is CASRKRRDGSYEQYF. In DNA form, the CDR3 reads TGTGCCAGCAGAAAGCGCCGGGACGGCTCCTACGAGCAGTACTTC.

This clonotype was counted between two and nine times. This sequence joins TRBV7-6 and TRBJ1-2; D gene uncertain. Germline CDR1 is SGHVS and CDR2 is FNYEAQ. The CDR3 runs 14 residues. V was pared by 5 bases and J by 4 bases, with 14 bases between. CDR3: CASSPEALVYGYTF. For the CDR3, the DNA is TGTGCCAGCAGCCCAGAGGCATTAGTCTATGGCTACACCTTC.

This clonotype was observed at least ten times. CDR3 sequence: CASSSPGALSTDTQYF. CDR3 coding DNA: TGTGCCAGCAGCTCTCCAGGGGCCCTTAGCACAGATACGCAGTATTTT. This rearrangement joins TRBV7-6 to TRBJ2-3; TRBD1 is a possible D gene (6 bases). The germline V and J ends were trimmed by 4 bases and 0 bases, with 14 bases remaining between them. The CDR3 extends over 16 amino acids. Germline CDR1 and CDR2: SGHVS and FNYEAQ.

The rearrangement uses TRBV6-5 and TRBJ2-7; D not resolved. Germline values: CDR1 MNHEY, CDR2 SVGAGI. This CDR3 comprises 12 residues. Trimming took 2 bases from V and 10 from J, leaving 12 bases between them. In DNA form, the CDR3 reads TGTGCCAGCAGTTACGCGTTGACACTTCAGTACGTC. Encoded protein: CASSYALTLQYV.

This clonotype was seen a handful of times. The V and J genes are TRBV5-4 and TRBJ2-2; D gene unclear. The CDR3 runs 12 residues. Looked up from germline, CDR1 is SGHNT and CDR2 is YYREEE (reference sequence). V lost 7 bases and J lost 5, with 9 bases in between. DNA for the CDR3: TGTGCCAGCCGCGACGGAACCGGGGAGCTGTTTTTT. Its protein is CASRDGTGELFF.

This clonotype was counted many times. This chain uses TRBV7-8 with TRBJ2-3; no clear D gene. CDR1 is SGHVS and CDR2 is FQNEAQ in the germline V gene. The V gene lost 5 bases and the J gene lost 2 bases, with 2 bases spanning the gap. The CDR3 has 11 amino acids. CDR3 nucleotide sequence: TGTGCCAGCAGCCCCACAGATACGCAGTATTTT. Its protein product is CASSPTDTQYF.

This clonotype appeared many times. The rearrangement uses TRBV7-6 and TRBJ2-7; 7 bases align to TRBD1. The germline V gene has CDR1 SGHVS and CDR2 FNYEAQ. The CDR3 loop spans 15 amino acids. V shed 1 base, J shed 1 base, and the junction held 4 bases outside the gene matches. In DNA, the CDR3 is TGTGCCAGCAGCTTAGGCATGGGACAGTCCTACGAGCAGTACGTC. Translating it yields CASSLGMGQSYEQYV.

This clonotype was found a few times. V and J are TRBV6-1 and TRBJ1-5; D ambiguous. Germline V gene sequence: CDR1 MNHNS, CDR2 SASEGT. V lost 2 bases and J lost 3, with 14 bases in between. This CDR3 is built from 16 residues. The CDR3 nucleotides read TGTGCCAGCAGTGAATCCGCTGGACGGGCCAATCAGCCCCAGCATTTT. Encoded protein: CASSESAGRANQPQHF.

This clonotype was seen a handful of times. The CDR3 nucleotides are TGCAGCGTTGAAGAGAGGGGGGGCGGGACAGATACGCAGTATTTT. Its translation: CSVEERGGGTDTQYF. V is TRBV29-1 and J is TRBJ2-3; a weak D match, TRBD2 (7 bases). Germline-derived CDR1 and CDR2 are SQVTM and ANQGSEA. The CDR3 runs to 15 residues. The V gene lost 0 bases and the J gene lost 3 bases, with 13 bases spanning the gap.

The sample holds a few counts of this clonotype. The gene calls are TRBV11-2 and TRBJ2-5, with TRBD2 matching 8 bases. This CDR3 is built from 15 residues. The trim removed 1 base at V and 4 bases at J, leaving 5 bases unmatched. Looked up from germline, CDR1 is SGHAT and CDR2 is FQNNGV. Here the CDR3 reads CASSLARAGGETQYF. CDR3 nucleotides: TGTGCCAGCAGCTTAGCGCGGGCGGGGGGAGAGACCCAGTACTTC.

The chain joins TRBV5-6 to TRBJ2-2; D is undetermined. The germline V gene encodes CDR1 SGHDT and CDR2 YYEEEE. V lost 1 base, J lost 5 bases, and 18 bases lay in between. CDR3 length equals 17 residues. CDR3 amino acids: CASSLIGVSVRTGELFF. CDR3 in DNA: TGTGCCAGCAGCTTGATTGGTGTCTCGGTACGGACCGGGGAGCTGTTTTTT. Supplemented by reference TRBV5-6 and TRBJ2-2, the full variable domain reads DAGVTQSPTHLIKTRGQQVTLRCSPKSGHDTVSWYQQALGQGPQFIFQYYEEEERQRGNFPDRFSGHQFPNYSSELNVNALLLGDSALYLCASSLIGVSVRTGELFFGEGSRLTVL.

The chain is built from TRBV12-3 or TRBV12-4 and TRBJ1-4; no definite D call. This CDR3 comprises 16 residues. V lost 5 bases and J 3 bases, leaving 16 bases between the germline ends. The CDR3 nucleotides are TGTGCCAGCAGTGGCTCGTGGTCCCGCCCTAATGAAAAACTGTTTTTT. This codes for CASSGSWSRPNEKLFF.